These 27 T cell receptor beta chains originate from one sample sequenced in a study of blood T cell repertoires in COVID-19. Profiled with immunoSEQ multiplex PCR; TCRdb holds only in-frame clones, not every one. The table has 110,000 or so clones, roughly 80% seen once; the top ten hold about 8.1%. The sequenced sample consisted of peripheral blood. The receptors shown here come from a woman aged 35 to 49 with acute or convalescent COVID-19.

The CDR3 bases are TGTGCCAGCAGCCAGAACGGGGGAGGGGTGGGAGAGACCCAGTACTTC. This codes for CASSQNGGGVGETQYF. J is TRBJ2-5 and V is TRBV7-2; 7 bases are shared with TRBD2. Losses at the gene ends were 5 bases for V and 4 bases for J; bases not matched to a gene: 13. Per the germline V gene, CDR1 is SGHTA and CDR2 is FQGNSA. The CDR3 has 16 residues.

The chain carries TRBV4-1 and TRBJ2-2; weak D call: TRBD1 (5 bases). V was shortened by 1 base and J by 5 bases, with 17 bases between the two germline ends. Germline loops: CDR1 MGHRA, CDR2 YSYEKL. This CDR3 comprises 17 residues. This chain's CDR3 is CASSQVGLTTGTGELFF. CDR3 sequence (DNA): TGCGCCAGCAGCCAAGTGGGCTTAACTACAGGAACCGGGGAGCTGTTTTTT.

The chain employs TRBV7-9 and TRBJ1-1, with D perhaps matching TRBD1 (6 bases). CDR1 is SEHNR, CDR2 FQNEAQ, per germline (reference sequence). The CDR3 covers 14 residues. Trimming removed 7 bases at V and 7 bases at J, with 19 bases between. Here the CDR3 reads CASTNAGTTREAFF. CDR3 in DNA: TGTGCCAGCACCAACGCTGGGACAACCCGTGAAGCTTTCTTT.

The chain joins TRBV6-2 or TRBV6-3 to TRBJ2-7, with no clear D. Germline CDR1 reads MNHEY; CDR2 reads SVGEGT. Trimming shortened V by 2 bases and J by 4 bases, and 6 bases separated the two germline ends. This CDR3 region has 12 residues. The CDR3 nucleotides read TGTGCCAGCAGTTACCCGACTTACGAGCAGTACTTC. Translation: CASSYPTYEQYF.

The chain couples TRBV30 to TRBJ1-2, with a possible D match to TRBD1 (5 bases). There are 13 residues in the CDR3. Germline-derived CDR1 and CDR2 are GTSNPN and SVGIG (reference sequence). Trimming cost V 0 bases and J 8 bases, with 13 bases left between them. The CDR3 here is CAWSVEDTGGYTF. The CDR3 DNA sequence: TGTGCCTGGAGTGTAGAGGACACAGGAGGCTACACCTTC.

The rearrangement joins TRBV6-1 to TRBJ2-1; D ambiguous. The CDR3 length is 15 residues. CDR1 and CDR2 from the germline V gene are MNHNS and SASEGT. Trimming stripped 2 bases from V and 10 bases from J, with 18 bases between. CDR3 protein: CASSEFAMSWAEQFF. Written as DNA, the CDR3 is TGTGCCAGCAGTGAATTCGCGATGAGCTGGGCGGAGCAGTTCTTC.

The chain recombines TRBV6-6 with TRBJ1-1; no clear D. This CDR3 is 13 amino acids long. Trimming pared 7 bases from V and 3 bases from J, leaving 12 bases between. CDR1 is MNHNY and CDR2 is SVGAGI in the germline V gene (reference sequence). Here the CDR3 reads CASNRLRDTEAFF. CDR3 DNA: TGTGCCAGCAACCGATTGAGAGACACTGAAGCTTTCTTT.

This chain connects TRBV18 to TRBJ1-2, with D possibly matching TRBD1 (6 bases). Germline CDR1 is KGHSH and CDR2 is LQKENI. Trimming stripped 6 bases from V and 6 bases from J, with 23 bases between. The CDR3 is made up of 16 amino acids. CDR3 loop: CASSPGTPNQGNGYTF. CDR3 nucleotides: TGTGCCAGCTCCCCCGGGACACCGAATCAGGGAAATGGCTACACCTTC.

A single count supports this clone. The chain uses TRBV6-5 and TRBJ1-1; D possibly corresponds to TRBD1 (5 bases). Germline CDR1 reads MNHEY; CDR2 reads SVGAGI. The V and J ends lost 5 bases and 6 bases respectively, with 10 bases between them. The CDR3 runs 12 residues. CDR3 DNA: TGTGCCAGCAGTCGCCAGGGTCCTGAAGCTTTCTTT. Encoded protein: CASSRQGPEAFF.

A single count supports this clone. The chain links TRBV19 to TRBJ2-1; D is possibly TRBD1 (5 bases). Germline values: CDR1 LNHDA, CDR2 SQIVND (reference sequence). CDR3 length: 15 amino acids. Trimming removed 7 bases at V and 5 bases at J, with 18 bases between. Written as DNA, the CDR3 is TGTGCCAGTAACGTCGGACCTGGGGCGAACAATGAGCAGTTCTTC. Protein: CASNVGPGANNEQFF.

The chain combines TRBV6-5 with TRBJ2-7; D perhaps matches TRBD2 (7 bases). The CDR3 totals 15 residues. Deletions cut 7 bases from V and 0 bases from J, with 16 bases between. Germline lookup yields CDR1 MNHEY and CDR2 SVGAGI. DNA of the CDR3: TGTGCCAGCACCCCGGGCGGGGGCCCCTCCTACGAGCAGTACTTC. Translating gives CASTPGGGPSYEQYF.

The chain joins TRBV21-1 to TRBJ1-1; the D call in the table, TRBD1, was not verified against the DNA. TRBV21-1 is designated a pseudogene. CDR3 size: 21 residues. CDR3 residues: CASSKWRQGVYRKGLNTEAFF. In DNA, the CDR3 is TGTGCCAGCAGCAAATGGAGACAGGGGGTGTATCGTAAGGGGTTGAACACTGAAGCTTTCTTT.

In its sample, this clone was seen a few times. This sequence joins TRBV2 and TRBJ1-4; D gene uncertain. Per germline, CDR1 SNHLY and CDR2 FYNNEI. Trimming pared 4 bases from V and 7 bases from J, leaving 7 bases between. The CDR3 spans 12 residues. The CDR3 DNA reads as TGTGCCAGCAGTGGGCAGATTGAAAAACTGTTTTTT. This sequence encodes CASSGQIEKLFF.

This chain connects TRBV3-1 (or the pseudogene TRBV3-2) to TRBJ1-2; the match to TRBD1 covers 7 bases. Trimming cost V 4 bases and J 2 bases; bases outside gene matches: 13. This CDR3 has 17 amino acids. The V gene's germline CDR1 is LGHDT and CDR2 YNNKEL (reference sequence). For the CDR3, the DNA is TGTGCCAGCAGCCCCCTAGGACAGGCTGCTTTGAACTATGGCTACACCTTC. It specifies CASSPLGQAALNYGYTF.

This clone is a singleton in its sample. This chain links TRBV5-4 with TRBJ2-7; 12 bases agree with TRBD2. V lost 4 bases to trimming and J lost 0 bases; unmatched junction nucleotides: 5. This CDR3 is built from 16 residues. Germline assignment: CDR1 SGHNT and CDR2 YYREEE (reference sequence). The CDR3 here is CASSQTSGGLSYEQYF. CDR3 bases: TGTGCCAGCAGCCAGACTAGCGGGGGCCTCTCCTACGAGCAGTACTTC.

The J gene is TRBJ2-3, the V gene TRBV5-8; a weak D match, TRBD1 (6 bases). Looked up from germline, CDR1 is SGHTS and CDR2 is YDEGEE. V lost 0 bases to trimming and J lost 0 bases, with 14 bases between them. This CDR3 is 17 amino acids long. CDR3 in DNA: TGTGCCAGCAGCTTGGTCGGGGACATCCTTAGCACAGATACGCAGTATTTT. Translation gives CASSLVGDILSTDTQYF.

The chain combines TRBV19 with TRBJ2-2; TRBD1 is a possible D gene (6 bases). CDR3 length: 14 residues. Trimming shortened V by 7 bases and J by 6 bases, and 15 bases separated the two germline ends. CDR1 and CDR2 from the germline V gene are LNHDA and SQIVND (reference sequence). CDR3 sequence: CASKTGYGPGELFF. The CDR3, as DNA: TGTGCCAGTAAAACAGGGTACGGGCCCGGGGAGCTGTTTTTT. Using reference TRBV19 and TRBJ2-2 for the parts outside the CDR3, the full variable domain is DGGITQSPKYLFRKEGQNVTLSCEQNLNHDAMYWYRQDPGQGLRLIYYSQIVNDFQKGDIAEGYSVSREKKESFPLTVTSAQKNPTAFYLCASKTGYGPGELFFGEGSRLTVL.

This chain uses TRBV7-2 with TRBJ2-1, with TRBD2 matching over 8 bases. CDR1 SGHTA and CDR2 FQGNSA come from the germline V gene. The CDR3 runs 16 residues. After removal of 5 bases from V and 6 bases from J, the junction contained 12 bases not matched to a gene. The CDR3 reads CASSVETGTRGNEQFF. CDR3 nucleotide sequence: TGTGCCAGCAGCGTCGAAACCGGGACTAGGGGCAATGAGCAGTTCTTC. Full variable domain (remainder filled in from reference TRBV7-2 and TRBJ2-1): GAGVSQSPSNKVTEKGKDVELRCDPISGHTALYWYRQSLGQGLEFLIYFQGNSAPDKSGLPSDRFSAERTGGSVSTLTIQRTQQEDSAVYLCASSVETGTRGNEQFFGPGTRLTVL.

The rearrangement uses TRBV6-1 and TRBJ1-2; TRBD1 might be the D (6 bases). V was clipped by 1 base and J by 4 bases, with 22 bases between them. The CDR3 runs 18 residues. Germline assignment: CDR1 MNHNS and CDR2 SASEGT. CDR3 region: CASSEGFRVAGVTYGYTF. CDR3 sequence (DNA): TGTGCCAGCAGTGAAGGGTTCAGGGTAGCAGGGGTGACCTATGGCTACACCTTC.

CDR3 coding DNA: TGTGCCAGCAGTTGGGGACAGCCAAATTCACCCCTCCACTTT. Residues: CASSWGQPNSPLHF. The J gene is TRBJ1-6, the V gene TRBV6-2 or TRBV6-3; 7 bases line up with TRBD1. This CDR3 region has 14 residues. After removal of 4 bases from V and 7 bases from J, the junction contained 4 bases not matched to a gene. CDR1 is MNHEY and CDR2 is SVGEGT in the germline V gene.

The CDR3 protein is CASSVGTSGLQETQYF. The CDR3 DNA is TGTGCCAGCAGCGTAGGGACTAGCGGGTTACAAGAGACCCAGTACTTC. V and J are TRBV9 and TRBJ2-5; 11 positions agree with TRBD2. The germline gives CDR1 SGDLS, CDR2 YYNGEE. The CDR3 length is 16 residues. V lost 0 bases to trimming and J lost 2 bases; unmatched junction nucleotides: 3.

V and J are TRBV6-6 and TRBJ1-2; D is ambiguous. The CDR3 consists of 13 residues. CDR1 is MNHNY and CDR2 is SVGAGI in the germline V gene (reference sequence). The germline V and J ends were trimmed by 2 bases and 4 bases, with 8 bases remaining between them. Written as DNA, the CDR3 is TGTGCCAGCAGTTACAAGGGAGGCTATGGCTACACCTTC. Translating it yields CASSYKGGYGYTF.

The rearrangement links TRBV7-3 to TRBJ2-1, with TRBD2 matching over 7 bases. The ends lost 5 bases at V and 2 bases at J; junction bases unmatched: 6. CDR3 size: 15 residues. Germline CDR1 and CDR2: SGHTA and FQGTGA. The chain's CDR3 is CASSPSGAPYNEQFF. The DNA of the CDR3 is TGTGCCAGCAGCCCCAGCGGGGCCCCCTACAATGAGCAGTTCTTC.

V and J are TRBV6-2 or TRBV6-3 and TRBJ1-1; 7 bases line up with TRBD1. The germline V gene encodes CDR1 MNHEY and CDR2 SVGEGT. V dropped 4 bases and J dropped 10; count of bases not matched to a gene: 15. This CDR3 comprises 15 residues. Here the CDR3 reads CASSSERPVGDRAFF. CDR3 nucleotides: TGTGCCAGCAGTTCTGAACGGCCGGTTGGGGACAGAGCTTTCTTT.

The rearrangement links TRBV12-5 to TRBJ1-4, with D possibly matching TRBD1 (6 bases). This CDR3 comprises 16 residues. Germline CDR1 and CDR2: LGHNT and FRNRAP. Trimming took 5 bases from V and 7 from J, leaving 20 bases between them. CDR3 nucleotide sequence: TGTGCTAGTGGTCCCCCTTCGGGGGGGGCAGGTGAAAAACTGTTTTTT. Protein sequence: CASGPPSGGAGEKLFF.

The chain employs TRBV19 and TRBJ2-3, with TRBD2 as a possible D gene (5 bases). Germline CDR1 reads LNHDA; CDR2 reads SQIVND (reference sequence). Trimming removed 3 bases from V and 3 bases from J, with 16 bases in between. This CDR3 region has 16 residues. The CDR3 DNA is TGTGCCAGTAGTATGCTTAGGCCGGGAAAAACAGATACGCAGTATTTT. Encoded protein: CASSMLRPGKTDTQYF.

The chain has TRBV6-5 and TRBJ2-6, with TRBD1 matching over 7 bases. CDR1 is MNHEY and CDR2 is SVGAGI in the germline V gene. Trimming cost V 6 bases and J 0 bases; bases outside gene matches: 2. This CDR3 comprises 15 residues. In DNA, the CDR3 is TGTGCCAGCAGGTCAGGGGGCTCTGGGGCCAACGTCCTGACTTTC. This sequence encodes CASRSGGSGANVLTF.